Following are 14 T cell receptor beta chains from one sample sequenced in a study of T cell changes during pregnancy in multiple sclerosis. Produced via immunoSEQ multiplex PCR; TCRdb's table is partial and in-frame only. The sample records roughly 45,000 clones, 80% to 95% being singletons. Sequenced here: CD8+ T cells from peripheral blood mononuclear cells, sampled after pregnancy. Receptors were obtained from a female donor with multiple sclerosis, enrolled in a pregnancy study.

The rearrangement joins TRBV15 to TRBJ2-7, with D perhaps TRBD2 (5 bases). The V gene's germline CDR1 is LNHNV and CDR2 YYDKDF (reference sequence). Trimming took off 3 bases at V and 1 base at J, with 10 bases between the two ends. This CDR3 spans 14 amino acids. DNA for the CDR3: TGTGCCACCAGCAGGGGCAGAGGGTCCTACGAGCAGTACTTC. Protein sequence: CATSRGRGSYEQYF.

V usage is TRBV27 and J usage is TRBJ2-1; 8 bases match TRBD2. V shed 8 bases, J shed 4 bases, and the junction held 7 bases outside the gene matches. The CDR3 length is 14 residues. Germline V gene data show CDR1 as MNHEY and CDR2 as SMNVEV (reference sequence). The CDR3 sequence is CASATSGPYNEQFF. The CDR3 region has the DNA TGTGCCAGCGCAACTAGCGGCCCTTACAATGAGCAGTTCTTC.

The chain employs TRBV5-8 and TRBJ2-5; 8 bases match TRBD2. V dropped 4 bases and J dropped 1; count of bases not matched to a gene: 9. Germline CDR1 SGHTS, CDR2 YDEGEE. The CDR3 is made up of 16 amino acids. The CDR3 loop is CASSPQAGEGQETQYF. The CDR3 DNA sequence: TGTGCCAGCAGCCCACAAGCGGGAGAGGGCCAAGAGACCCAGTACTTC.

The rearrangement uses TRBV29-1 and TRBJ2-1; 10 bases match TRBD2. Germline V gene data show CDR1 as SQVTM and CDR2 as ANQGSEA. This CDR3 comprises 14 residues. Germline trimming cut 4 bases from V and 4 bases from J; bases unmatched to any gene: 4. CDR3 sequence (DNA): TGCAGCGTTGGACCTAGCGGGAGTTACAATGAGCAGTTCTTC. It yields the protein CSVGPSGSYNEQFF.

This clone came up once. The chain combines TRBV19 with TRBJ1-1; D is undetermined. The CDR3 runs 13 residues. The germline gives CDR1 LNHDA, CDR2 SQIVND (reference sequence). V dropped 7 bases and J dropped 3 bases, with 12 bases sitting between them. The CDR3 loop reads CASTTGSYTEAFF. The CDR3 DNA follows: TGTGCCAGTACCACCGGTTCGTACACTGAAGCTTTCTTT.

V and J are TRBV2 and TRBJ1-2; 9 nucleotides align to TRBD1. The germline CDR1 and CDR2 sequences are SNHLY and FYNNEI. The J segment lost 6 bases and the V segment lost 10 bases, leaving 12 bases of the junction unmatched. The CDR3 is 14 residues long. The DNA of the CDR3 is TGTGCCATCACACTGACAGGGGGATCGGATGGCTACACCTTC. Its translation: CAITLTGGSDGYTF.

This rearrangement joins TRBV27 to TRBJ1-4; 7 bases are a match to TRBD1. The CDR3 covers 15 residues. Looked up from germline, CDR1 is MNHEY and CDR2 is SMNVEV (reference sequence). V was pared by 6 bases and J by 8 bases, with 12 bases of the junction left unmatched. The CDR3 sequence: CASSQTTGAGEKLFF. CDR3 DNA: TGTGCCAGCAGCCAGACCACAGGGGCAGGGGAAAAACTGTTTTTT.

The J gene is TRBJ2-7, the V gene TRBV2, with a possible D match to TRBD1 (7 bases). The germline V and J ends were trimmed by 8 bases and 0 bases, with 11 bases remaining between them. Germline V gives CDR1 SNHLY, CDR2 FYNNEI. The CDR3 is 13 amino acids. In DNA, the CDR3 is TGTGCCAGCGGCGGGACAGACTCCTACGAGCAGTACTTC. It yields the protein CASGGTDSYEQYF.

The gene calls are TRBV29-1 and TRBJ1-2; D remains unclear. The CDR3 is 12 amino acids. Looked up from germline, CDR1 is SQVTM and CDR2 is ANQGSEA. Trimming took off 4 bases at V and 0 bases at J, with 6 bases between the two ends. CDR3 nucleotide sequence: TGCAGCGTTGTCTCTCCTAACTATGGCTACACCTTC. It specifies CSVVSPNYGYTF.

This chain connects TRBV19 to TRBJ1-1, with a possible D match to TRBD1 (6 bases). The CDR3 covers 13 residues. Trimming cost V 9 bases and J 4 bases, with 15 bases left between them. Germline CDR1 LNHDA, CDR2 SQIVND (reference sequence). As DNA, the CDR3 is TGTGCCAGCCGCCCGGGGGGGCCCACTGAAGCTTTCTTT. Protein: CASRPGGPTEAFF.

This clone rates as medium-sized. The CDR3: CSVDPTGALFNYGYTF. The DNA for the CDR3 is TGCAGCGTTGATCCGACAGGGGCCCTTTTTAACTATGGCTACACCTTC. The chain uses TRBV29-1 and TRBJ1-2, with 8 bases that match TRBD1. Germline values: CDR1 SQVTM, CDR2 ANQGSEA. The CDR3 runs to 16 residues. The V and J ends lost 3 bases and 1 base, in that order; junction bases with no gene match: 10.

The chain recombines TRBV7-9 with TRBJ2-1; maybe TRBD2 (6 bases). Germline loops: CDR1 SEHNR, CDR2 FQNEAQ (reference sequence). The CDR3 totals 15 residues. V lost 5 bases and J lost 6, with 17 bases in between. CDR3 residues: CASSPPAGWGNEQFF. The CDR3 nucleotides are TGTGCCAGCAGCCCCCCCGCGGGGTGGGGCAATGAGCAGTTCTTC. The full variable domain, completed using reference TRBV7-9 and TRBJ2-1, is DTGVSQNPRHKITKRGQNVTFRCDPISEHNRLYWYRQTLGQGPEFLTYFQNEAQLEKSRLLSDRFSAERPKGSFSTLEIQRTEQGDSAMYLCASSPPAGWGNEQFFGPGTRLTVL.

In its sample, this clone was seen once. The V call is TRBV4-1, the J call TRBJ2-1; possibly TRBD1 for D (5 bases). Germline V gives CDR1 MGHRA, CDR2 YSYEKL. The CDR3 covers 16 residues. Trimming left V 2 bases short and J 0 bases short, with 11 bases between. The CDR3 spells CASSQSQGRSYNEQFF. The CDR3 region has the DNA TGCGCCAGCAGCCAATCCCAGGGTCGCTCCTACAATGAGCAGTTCTTC.

This chain uses TRBV11-2 with TRBJ2-7, with a tentative D call TRBD2 (6 bases). The CDR3 consists of 16 residues. Trimming removed 4 bases at V and 1 base at J, with 17 bases between. Germline assignment: CDR1 SGHAT and CDR2 FQNNGV. The CDR3 region has the DNA TGTGCCAGCAGCTCCGGGAGAGGGATGGCATCCTACGAGCAGTACTTC. Amino acid sequence: CASSSGRGMASYEQYF.